This TCR beta chain came from a study of regulatory T cells in long-lasting Graves disease. The length of the CDR3 is 14 residues. In germline, CDR1 is MNHEY, CDR2 SMNVEV (reference sequence). Trimming cost V 6 bases and J 7 bases, with 18 bases left between them. TCR beta libraries were built with iRepertoire HTBI primers and Arm-PCR of CDR3 regions. In the authors' methods: Looking across samples, the authors found roughly 58 TRBV and 15 or so TRBJ segments. TCRdb used MiXCR to reprocess the multiplex PCR reads, holding one entry per CDR3 protein. The V and J calls, along with clone size, are taken from TCRdb and not from the paper's own processing. The table records 350,000 to 500,000 distinct CDR3 sequences, around a fifth of them present only once. The sample's time point: persistent/refractory GD, antithyroid drugs over 5 years with positive TRAb. From PBMCs, RNA was extracted and then used to make the TCR library. The authors diagnosed Graves' disease using American Thyroid Association guidelines.

General study findings and limits: TCR diversity was lower in persistent Graves' patients than in newly diagnosed ones.

Notes on this clonotype: The antigen remains unidentified.

The TCR originated in a female donor with Graves disease. Sequenced material: peripheral blood mononuclear cells (PBMCs), taken when the disease was refractory, from a patient treated with antithyroid drugs. This rearrangement joins TRBV27 to TRBJ1-1; D possibly corresponds to TRBD1 (5 bases). CDR3 amino acids: CASRIFKFQGEAFF. The CDR3 region has the DNA TGTGCCAGCAGGATTTTCAAGTTCCAGGGTGAAGCTTTCTTT.